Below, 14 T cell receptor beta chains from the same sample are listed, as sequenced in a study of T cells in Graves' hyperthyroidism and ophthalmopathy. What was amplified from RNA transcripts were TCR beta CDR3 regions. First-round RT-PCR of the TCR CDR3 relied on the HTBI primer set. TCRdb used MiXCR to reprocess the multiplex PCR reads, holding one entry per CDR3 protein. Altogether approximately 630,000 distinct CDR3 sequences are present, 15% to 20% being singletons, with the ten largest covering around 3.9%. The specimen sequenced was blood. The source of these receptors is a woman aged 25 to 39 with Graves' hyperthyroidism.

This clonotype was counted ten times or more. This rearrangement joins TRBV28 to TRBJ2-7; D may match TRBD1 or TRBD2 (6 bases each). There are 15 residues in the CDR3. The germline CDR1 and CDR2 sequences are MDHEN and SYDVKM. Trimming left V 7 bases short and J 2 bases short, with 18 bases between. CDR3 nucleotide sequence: TGTGCCAGCACAAAGAAGAGGGGGGTGACCTACGAGCAGTACTTC. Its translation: CASTKKRGVTYEQYF.

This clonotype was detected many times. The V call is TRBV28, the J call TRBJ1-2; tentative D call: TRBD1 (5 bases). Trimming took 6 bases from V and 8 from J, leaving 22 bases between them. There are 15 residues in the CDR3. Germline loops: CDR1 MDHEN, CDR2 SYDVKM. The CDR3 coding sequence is TGTGCCAGCAGGGACCCAAGGGGCTTGAAGTTCGGCTACACCTTC. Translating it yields CASRDPRGLKFGYTF.

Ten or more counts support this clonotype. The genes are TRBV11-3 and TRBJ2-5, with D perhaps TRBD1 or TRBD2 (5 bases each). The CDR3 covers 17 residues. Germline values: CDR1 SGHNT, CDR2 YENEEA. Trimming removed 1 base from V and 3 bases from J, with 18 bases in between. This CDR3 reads CASSLGRDGPREETQYF. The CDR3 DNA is TGTGCCAGCAGCTTAGGTCGGGACGGCCCCCGAGAAGAGACCCAGTACTTC.

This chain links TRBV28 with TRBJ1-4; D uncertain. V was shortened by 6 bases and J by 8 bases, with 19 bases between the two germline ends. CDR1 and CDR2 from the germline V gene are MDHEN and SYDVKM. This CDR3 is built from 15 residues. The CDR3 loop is CASSVEWGAREKLFF. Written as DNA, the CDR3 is TGTGCCAGCAGCGTTGAGTGGGGTGCTCGGGAAAAACTGTTTTTT. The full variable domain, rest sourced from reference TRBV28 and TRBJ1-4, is DVKVTQSSRYLVKRTGEKVFLECVQDMDHENMFWYRQDPGLGLRLIYFSYDVKMKEKGDIPEGYSVSREKKERFSLILESASTNQTSMYLCASSVEWGAREKLFFGSGTQLSVL.

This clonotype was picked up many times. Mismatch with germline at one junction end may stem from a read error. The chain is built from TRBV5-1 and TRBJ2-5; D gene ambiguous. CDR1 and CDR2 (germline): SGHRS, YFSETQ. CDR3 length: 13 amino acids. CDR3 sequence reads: CASSLGLEETQYF. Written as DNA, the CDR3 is TGTGCCAGCAGTTTGGGTTTAGAAGAGACCCAGTACTTC.

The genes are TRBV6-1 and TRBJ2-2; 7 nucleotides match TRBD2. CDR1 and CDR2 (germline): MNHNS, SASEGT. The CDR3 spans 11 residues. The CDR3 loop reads CGAGDTGELFF. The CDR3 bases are TGTGGCGCGGGGGACACCGGGGAGCTGTTTTTT.

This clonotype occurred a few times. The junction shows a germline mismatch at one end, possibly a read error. The CDR3 sequence is CAGSSRGQIETQYF. The DNA for the CDR3 is TGTGCCGGCAGTTCTAGGGGACAGATCGAGACCCAGTACTTC. The J gene is TRBJ2-5, the V gene TRBV27, with TRBD1 identical over 7 bases. Per germline, CDR1 MNHEY and CDR2 SMNVEV (reference sequence). The CDR3 is 14 amino acids.

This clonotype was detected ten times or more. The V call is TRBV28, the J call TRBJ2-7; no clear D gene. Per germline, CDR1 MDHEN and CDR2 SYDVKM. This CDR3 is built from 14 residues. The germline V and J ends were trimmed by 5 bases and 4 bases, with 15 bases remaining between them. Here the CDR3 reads CASSTPDMAYEQYF. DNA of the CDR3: TGTGCCAGCAGTACCCCTGACATGGCATACGAGCAGTACTTC.

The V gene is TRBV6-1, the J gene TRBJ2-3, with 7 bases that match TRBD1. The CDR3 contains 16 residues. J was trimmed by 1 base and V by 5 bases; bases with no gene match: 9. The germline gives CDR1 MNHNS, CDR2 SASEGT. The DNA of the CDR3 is TGTGCCAGCAGTCGACAGGGTGTGGAAGGCACAGATACGCAGTATTTT. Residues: CASSRQGVEGTDTQYF.

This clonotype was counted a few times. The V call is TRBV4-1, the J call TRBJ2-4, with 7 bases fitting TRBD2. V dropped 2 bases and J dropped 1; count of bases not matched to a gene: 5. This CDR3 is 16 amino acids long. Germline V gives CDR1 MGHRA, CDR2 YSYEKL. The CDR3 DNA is TGCGCCAGCAGCCAAACGCTAGCGGACGCCAAAAACATTCAGTACTTC. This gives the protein CASSQTLADAKNIQYF.

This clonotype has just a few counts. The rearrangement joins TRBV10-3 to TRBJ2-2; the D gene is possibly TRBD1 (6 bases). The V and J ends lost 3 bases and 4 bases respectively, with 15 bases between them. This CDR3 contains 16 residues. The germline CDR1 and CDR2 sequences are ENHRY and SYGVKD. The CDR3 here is CAISDHDRRSTGELFF. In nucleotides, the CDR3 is TGTGCCATCAGTGATCACGACAGGAGGTCCACCGGGGAGCTGTTTTTT.

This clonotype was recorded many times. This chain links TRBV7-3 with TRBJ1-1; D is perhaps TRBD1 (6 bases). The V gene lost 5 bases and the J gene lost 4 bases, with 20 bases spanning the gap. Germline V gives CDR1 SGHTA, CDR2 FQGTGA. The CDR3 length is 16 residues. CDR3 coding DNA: TGTGCCAGCAGCCGTGGGCCCTTACAGGGCCCCACTGAAGCTTTCTTT. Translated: CASSRGPLQGPTEAFF.

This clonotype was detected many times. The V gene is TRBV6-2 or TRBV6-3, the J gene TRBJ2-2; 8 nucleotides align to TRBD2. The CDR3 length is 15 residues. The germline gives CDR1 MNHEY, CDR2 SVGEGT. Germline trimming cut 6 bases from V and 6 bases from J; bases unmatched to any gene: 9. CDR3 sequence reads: CASSRASSGAGELFF. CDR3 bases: TGTGCCAGCAGCCGGGCCAGTAGCGGGGCCGGGGAGCTGTTTTTT.

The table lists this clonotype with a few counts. The CDR3 DNA is TGCAGTGCTAGAGAGACTAGCGGGGTCTCCTACGAGCAGTACTTC. It yields the protein CSARETSGVSYEQYF. The J gene is TRBJ2-7, the V gene TRBV20-1; TRBD2 matches at 11 bases. CDR1 and CDR2 from the germline V gene are DFQATT and SNEGSKA (reference sequence). Trimming cost V 0 bases and J 0 bases; bases outside gene matches: 1. The CDR3 length is 15 residues.